These 23 T cell receptor beta chains share one sample of origin, sequenced in a study of blood T cells in healthy people across ages. A second PCR of roughly 7 to 11 cycles used a sample-barcoded 5' primer and a J-beta primer mix. TCRdb re-called the 5' RACE reads through MiXCR, storing one row per CDR3 protein. Of fewer than 900,000 distinct CDR3 sequences in the sample, approximately 39% were seen once. Sequenced sample: blood. These receptor sequences come from a woman aged 60-75 years in good health.

This clonotype was counted at least ten times. The chain recombines TRBV10-3 with TRBJ2-7; 8 bases are a match to TRBD1. The germline CDR1 and CDR2 sequences are ENHRY and SYGVKD. Trimming removed 10 bases from V and 2 bases from J; junction bases left unmatched: 4. This CDR3 comprises 12 residues. The CDR3 protein is CATGQDTYEQYF. The CDR3 DNA is TGTGCCACGGGACAGGACACCTACGAGCAGTACTTC.

This chain links TRBV10-3 with TRBJ1-1, with D unresolved. The CDR3 consists of 12 residues. Trimming stripped 8 bases from V and 3 bases from J, with 10 bases between. The germline gives CDR1 ENHRY, CDR2 SYGVKD. In DNA form, the CDR3 reads TGTGCCATCCGTGGCCCATACACTGAAGCTTTCTTT. Translating gives CAIRGPYTEAFF.

The chain combines TRBV20-1 with TRBJ2-1; TRBD2 aligns across 11 bases. The V and J ends lost 7 bases and 0 bases, in that order; junction bases with no gene match: 5. Germline V gene data show CDR1 as DFQATT and CDR2 as SNEGSKA (reference sequence). There are 15 residues in the CDR3. CDR3 sequence reads: CSGTGTSGSYNEQFF. The CDR3 region has the DNA TGCAGTGGGACGGGGACTAGCGGCTCCTACAATGAGCAGTTCTTC.

This clonotype was detected once. This chain links TRBV14 with TRBJ2-1, with 7 bases fitting TRBD1. The V gene end was trimmed by 1 base and the J gene end by 4 bases; junction bases not matched to a gene: 10. The germline gives CDR1 SGHDN, CDR2 FVKESK. The CDR3 length is 17 residues. This chain's CDR3 is CASSQGRQGSIYNEQFF. In DNA, the CDR3 is TGTGCCAGCAGCCAAGGTAGACAGGGCAGTATTTACAATGAGCAGTTCTTC.

This clonotype was counted at least ten times. The rearrangement joins TRBV4-2 to TRBJ2-1; D is perhaps TRBD2 (6 bases). CDR1 and CDR2 (germline): LGHNA, YNFKEQ. V was shortened by 0 bases and J by 6 bases, with 12 bases between the two germline ends. This CDR3 region has 15 residues. The DNA for the CDR3 is TGTGCCAGCAGCCAAGAGGTCTCGGGACTCAATGAGCAGTTCTTC. It specifies CASSQEVSGLNEQFF.

This clonotype was counted many times. This chain links TRBV28 with TRBJ2-3, with TRBD1 matching over 8 bases. J gave up 1 base and V 6 bases, and 6 bases lay outside the gene matches. The CDR3 runs to 15 residues. From germline, CDR1 is MDHEN and CDR2 SYDVKM. For the CDR3, the DNA is TGTGCCAGCAGCCAACCGGGACAGGGCACAGATACGCAGTATTTT. This gives the protein CASSQPGQGTDTQYF.

This clonotype was seen just once. V and J are TRBV20-1 and TRBJ2-1; D gene uncertain. The ends were cut back, 1 base at V and 6 bases at J, with 10 bases in the middle. CDR3 length equals 13 residues. Germline CDR1 DFQATT, CDR2 SNEGSKA (reference sequence). The DNA of the CDR3 is TGCAGTGCTAGAGCGGGCAACGGCAATGAGCAGTTCTTC. Translation gives CSARAGNGNEQFF.

The chain links TRBV11-3 to TRBJ2-2; 7 nucleotides line up with TRBD2. Trimming took 5 bases from V and 4 from J; bases not matched to a gene: 7. This CDR3 contains 15 residues. The germline gives CDR1 SGHNT, CDR2 YENEEA. CDR3 sequence (DNA): TGTGCCAGCAGCCCCGAGATAGCGGGCACCGGGGAGCTGTTTTTT. It translates to CASSPEIAGTGELFF.

This chain connects TRBV3-1 to TRBJ2-1, with 8 positions matching TRBD1. Germline loops: CDR1 LGHDT, CDR2 YNNKEL (reference sequence). The ends lost 1 base at V and 9 bases at J; junction bases unmatched: 5. This CDR3 has 14 amino acids. DNA for the CDR3: TGTGCCAGCAGCCAAGCGACAGGGGTCGGTGAGCAGTTCTTC. Residues: CASSQATGVGEQFF.

In the case of this clonotype: One base away lies a much larger clone, so this may be a sequencing read error. The chain combines TRBV15 with TRBJ2-5; TRBD1 agrees at 8 bases. Germline CDR1 LNHNV, CDR2 YYDKDF (reference sequence). The CDR3 totals 15 residues. The CDR3 DNA follows: TGTGCCATCAGCAGAGATGGACAGGGTCAAGAGACCCAGTACTTC. It encodes CAISRDGQGQETQYF.

This clonotype was seen a handful of times. The genes are TRBV6-2 or TRBV6-3 and TRBJ2-3, with D unresolved. This CDR3 is 16 amino acids long. The V and J ends lost 0 bases and 3 bases respectively, with 13 bases between them. In germline, CDR1 is MNHEY, CDR2 SVGEGT. CDR3 DNA sequence: TGTGCCAGCAGTTACTCAATCTTTGCGCCGACAGATACGCAGTATTTT. Translated, it gives CASSYSIFAPTDTQYF.

The J gene is TRBJ2-3, the V gene TRBV7-7, with D possibly TRBD1 on 5 matching bases. Deletions cut 5 bases from V and 3 bases from J, with 9 bases between. CDR3 length equals 13 residues. The germline gives CDR1 SSHAT, CDR2 FNYEAQ (reference sequence). The CDR3 spells CASSTRQTDTQYF. The CDR3 coding sequence is TGTGCCAGCAGCACCCGACAGACAGATACGCAGTATTTT.

This clonotype was observed a few times. The genes are TRBV5-6 and TRBJ1-2; D not resolved. Per the germline V gene, CDR1 is SGHDT and CDR2 is YYEEEE. Trimming left V 4 bases short and J 8 bases short, with 21 bases between. The CDR3 contains 15 residues. The CDR3 reads CASSPSQENWRGYTF. The DNA for the CDR3 is TGTGCCAGCAGCCCTTCGCAGGAAAATTGGAGAGGCTACACCTTC.

V and J are TRBV4-2 and TRBJ1-5; D gene unclear. Germline V gene lookup returns CDR1 LGHNA and CDR2 YNFKEQ. Deletions cut 1 base from V and 5 bases from J, with 6 bases between. This CDR3 has 13 amino acids. CDR3 nucleotide sequence: TGTGCCAGCAGCCAAGGCGTATATCAGCCCCAGCATTTT. Protein sequence: CASSQGVYQPQHF.

This clonotype came up a few times. This chain joins TRBV9 and TRBJ2-1; no firm D call. The germline V gene has CDR1 SGDLS and CDR2 YYNGEE. The V and J ends lost 0 bases and 8 bases respectively, with 12 bases between them. This CDR3 has 14 amino acids. DNA for the CDR3: TGTGCCAGCAGCGTAGGTCCGACACCTCATGAGCAGTTCTTC. This encodes CASSVGPTPHEQFF. Combining the CDR3 with reference TRBV9 and TRBJ2-1 gives the whole variable domain DSGVTQTPKHLITATGQRVTLRCSPRSGDLSVYWYQQSLDQGLQFLIQYYNGEERAKGNILERFSAQQFPDLHSELNLSSLELGDSALYFCASSVGPTPHEQFFGPGTRLTVL.

The chain carries TRBV29-1 and TRBJ1-5; D possibly corresponds to TRBD1 (5 bases). Trimming stripped 6 bases from V and 5 bases from J, with 11 bases between. CDR1 is SQVTM, CDR2 ANQGSEA, per germline. CDR3 size: 12 residues. This chain's CDR3 is CSVGDWDQPQHF. CDR3 in DNA: TGCAGCGTGGGGGATTGGGATCAGCCCCAGCATTTT.

The V call is TRBV5-4, the J call TRBJ2-3, with 8 bases identical to TRBD2. V was clipped by 5 bases and J by 5 bases; unmatched bases: 10. Looked up from germline, CDR1 is SGHNT and CDR2 is YYREEE (reference sequence). This CDR3 is 15 amino acids long. The CDR3 spells CASSRSGSLKDTQYF. CDR3 nucleotides: TGTGCCAGCAGTAGGAGCGGGAGTCTGAAAGATACGCAGTATTTT.

The chain recombines TRBV12-3 or TRBV12-4 with TRBJ1-2; 10 bases line up with TRBD1. V lost 5 bases, J lost 4 bases, and 7 bases stayed unmatched. The CDR3 is 15 residues long. CDR3 amino acids: CASSPWTGGGYGYTF. The CDR3 DNA reads as TGTGCCAGCAGTCCTTGGACAGGGGGGGGCTATGGCTACACCTTC.

The chain uses TRBV11-2 and TRBJ2-7; TRBD2 might be the D (7 bases). V dropped 4 bases and J dropped 6 bases, with 10 bases sitting between them. Per germline, CDR1 SGHAT and CDR2 FQNNGV. The CDR3 is 12 residues long. In DNA form, the CDR3 reads TGTGCCAGCAGCTACAGGGAGGGCGAGCAGTACTTC. This sequence encodes CASSYREGEQYF.

The chain carries TRBV30 and TRBJ1-2, with 7 bases aligning to TRBD1. The CDR3 spans 14 residues. The germline gives CDR1 GTSNPN, CDR2 SVGIG (reference sequence). J was trimmed by 7 bases and V by 7 bases; bases with no gene match: 15. The DNA of the CDR3 is TGTGCCTTTTTAAACCGCGAGGGGGCCAGTGGCTACACCTTC. Its protein is CAFLNREGASGYTF.

V is TRBV20-1 and J is TRBJ2-3; D is unclear. Looked up from germline, CDR1 is DFQATT and CDR2 is SNEGSKA (reference sequence). The CDR3 length is 12 residues. The V end lost 5 bases, the J end lost 0 bases, and 6 bases lay between the germline ends. The CDR3 region has the DNA TGCAGTGCTTTCCGTAGCACAGATACGCAGTATTTT. Its translation is CSAFRSTDTQYF.

This clonotype was detected ten times or more. This sequence joins TRBV15 and TRBJ2-3; D is tentatively TRBD1 or TRBD2 (6 bases each). V lost 1 base and J lost 4, with 9 bases in between. Germline V gene sequence: CDR1 LNHNV, CDR2 YYDKDF (reference sequence). The CDR3 has 14 amino acids. In DNA form, the CDR3 reads TGTGCCACCAGCAGAGGGAGGGGGGCAGATACGCAGTATTTT. Translating gives CATSRGRGADTQYF.

The J gene is TRBJ2-3, the V gene TRBV20-1, with TRBD2 matching 10 bases. Trimming took 7 bases from V and 1 from J; bases not matched to a gene: 2. The length of the CDR3 is 13 residues. CDR1 and CDR2 (germline): DFQATT, SNEGSKA (reference sequence). This CDR3 reads CSVGTSGTDTQYF. The CDR3 nucleotides are TGCAGTGTTGGGACTAGCGGCACAGATACGCAGTATTTT.